Each of the 8 T cell receptor beta chains below was sequenced from the same sample in a study of shared clonotypes between healthy human individuals. Sequencing used immunoSEQ multiplex PCR; TCRdb keeps in-frame clones, though not all of them. The sample includes some 2,500,000 clones, 93% of them seen just once. Material: naive CD4+ T cells from PBMCs. Subset: CD45RA+ positively selected. These receptors all stem from a man aged 18 to 29 in good health. Some clones in this sample may be carry-over from other donors' samples.

This clone was counted a few times. The chain employs TRBV4-3 and TRBJ1-3; D ambiguous. CDR1 LGHNA and CDR2 YSLEER come from the germline V gene. Between the trimmed V and J ends, which lost 4 bases and 1 base, there was a span of 5 bases. This CDR3 comprises 13 residues. CDR3 sequence (DNA): TGCGCCAGCAGCCGCAGTTCTGGAAACACCATATATTTT. It encodes CASSRSSGNTIYF.

The chain uses TRBV9 and TRBJ1-4; D is unclear. The length of the CDR3 is 14 residues. CDR1 is SGDLS, CDR2 YYNGEE, per germline. V was pared by 0 bases and J by 7 bases, with 10 bases between. The chain's CDR3 is CASSVDNTAEKLFF. The CDR3 DNA follows: TGTGCCAGCAGCGTAGACAATACGGCTGAAAAACTGTTTTTT.

This chain uses TRBV4-2 with TRBJ2-7, with D possibly called TRBD1 or TRBD2 (5 bases each). The CDR3 contains 16 residues. Trimming removed 2 bases from V and 1 base from J, with 15 bases in between. The germline CDR1 and CDR2 sequences are LGHNA and YNFKEQ. The CDR3 sequence: CASSQRERDRSYEQYF. In DNA, the CDR3 is TGTGCCAGCAGCCAAAGAGAACGGGACCGATCCTACGAGCAGTACTTC.

The chain employs TRBV6-1 and TRBJ2-1; TRBD2 might be the D (6 bases). CDR1 is MNHNS, CDR2 SASEGT, per germline. CDR3 size: 15 residues. The V end was cut by 10 bases, the J end by 2 bases, with 18 bases between. This CDR3 reads CATWSAAGTYNEQFF. CDR3 nucleotides: TGTGCCACCTGGTCGGCAGCGGGCACCTACAATGAGCAGTTCTTC.

This sequence joins TRBV30 and TRBJ1-1, with D uncertain. This CDR3 contains 16 residues. The germline CDR1 and CDR2 sequences are GTSNPN and SVGIG (reference sequence). The V end lost 0 bases, the J end lost 4 bases, and 18 bases lay between the germline ends. CDR3 in DNA: TGTGCCTGGAGTGTACCATGGACTGGGGTTGGCACTGAAGCTTTCTTT. It encodes CAWSVPWTGVGTEAFF.

Concerning this clone: A read error may account for a junction end that differs from germline. This chain links TRBV7-2 with TRBJ2-1; TRBD2 aligns across 7 bases. This CDR3 comprises 13 residues. The germline CDR1 and CDR2 sequences are SGHTA and FQGNSA. The DNA of the CDR3 is TGTGCCAGCAGCCGCCGGGGAGGGGAAGTCACAGTCTTC. It translates to CASSRRGGEVTVF.

This clone was counted a few times. The chain couples TRBV15 to TRBJ1-1; no clear D gene. CDR3 size: 14 residues. Between the trimmed V and J ends, which lost 3 bases and 1 base, there was a span of 9 bases. Germline loops: CDR1 LNHNV, CDR2 YYDKDF (reference sequence). As DNA, the CDR3 is TGTGCCACCAGCAGGGCTGTAAGGAACACTGAAGCTTTCTTT. Encoded protein: CATSRAVRNTEAFF.

This rearrangement joins TRBV29-1 to TRBJ2-3; 12 bases map to TRBD2. The CDR3 totals 14 residues. The V and J ends lost 7 bases and 8 bases, in that order; junction bases with no gene match: 10. Germline-derived CDR1 and CDR2 are SQVTM and ANQGSEA. The chain's CDR3 is CSGLTSGSDGTQYF. The CDR3 nucleotides read TGCAGCGGACTGACTAGCGGGAGTGACGGTACGCAGTATTTT.